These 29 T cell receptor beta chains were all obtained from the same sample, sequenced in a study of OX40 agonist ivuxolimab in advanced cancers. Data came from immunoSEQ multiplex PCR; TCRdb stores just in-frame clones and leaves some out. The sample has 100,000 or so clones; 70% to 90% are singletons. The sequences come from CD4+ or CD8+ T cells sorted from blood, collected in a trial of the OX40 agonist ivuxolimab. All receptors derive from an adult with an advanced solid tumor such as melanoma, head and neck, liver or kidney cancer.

CDR3 bases: TGTGCCAGCAGTTATCTGGGGTCGGGCGAGCAGTACTTC. Protein product: CASSYLGSGEQYF. The V gene is TRBV6-5, the J gene TRBJ2-7, with no clear D. Germline loops: CDR1 MNHEY, CDR2 SVGAGI. The CDR3 runs 13 residues. V lost 3 bases to trimming and J lost 6 bases, with 12 bases between them.

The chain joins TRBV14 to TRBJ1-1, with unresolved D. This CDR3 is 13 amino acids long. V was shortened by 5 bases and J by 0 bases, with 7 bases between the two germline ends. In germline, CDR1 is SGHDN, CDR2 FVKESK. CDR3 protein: CASSGSMNTEAFF. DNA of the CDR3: TGTGCCAGCAGCGGGTCCATGAACACTGAAGCTTTCTTT.

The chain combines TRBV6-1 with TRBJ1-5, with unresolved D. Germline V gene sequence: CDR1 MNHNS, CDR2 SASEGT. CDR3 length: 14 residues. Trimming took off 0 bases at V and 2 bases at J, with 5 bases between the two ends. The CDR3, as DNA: TGTGCCAGCAGTGAAGCGCGGGGCAATCAGCCCCAGCATTTT. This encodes CASSEARGNQPQHF.

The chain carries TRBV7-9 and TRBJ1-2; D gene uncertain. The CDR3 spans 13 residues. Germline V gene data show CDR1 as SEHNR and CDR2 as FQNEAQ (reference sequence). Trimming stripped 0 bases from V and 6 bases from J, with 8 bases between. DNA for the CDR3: TGTGCCAGCAGCTTAGCAGGGAGCGATGGCTACACCTTC. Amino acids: CASSLAGSDGYTF.

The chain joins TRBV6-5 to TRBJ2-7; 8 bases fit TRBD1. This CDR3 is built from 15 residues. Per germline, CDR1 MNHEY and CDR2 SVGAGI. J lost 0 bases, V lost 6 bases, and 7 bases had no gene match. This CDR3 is CASRTPTGASYEQYF. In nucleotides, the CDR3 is TGTGCCAGCAGGACTCCGACAGGGGCCTCCTACGAGCAGTACTTC.

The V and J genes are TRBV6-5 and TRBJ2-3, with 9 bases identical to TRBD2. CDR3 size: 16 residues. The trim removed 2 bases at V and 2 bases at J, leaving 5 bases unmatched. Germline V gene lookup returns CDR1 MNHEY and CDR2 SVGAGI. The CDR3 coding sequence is TGTGCCAGCAGTTACACAGCGGGGGGACCCACAGATACGCAGTATTTT. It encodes CASSYTAGGPTDTQYF.

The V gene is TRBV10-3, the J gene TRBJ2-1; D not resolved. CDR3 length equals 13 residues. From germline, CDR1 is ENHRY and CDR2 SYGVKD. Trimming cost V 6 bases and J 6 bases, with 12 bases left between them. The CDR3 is CAIRAQSPNEQFF. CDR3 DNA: TGTGCCATCAGGGCCCAGTCGCCCAATGAGCAGTTCTTC.

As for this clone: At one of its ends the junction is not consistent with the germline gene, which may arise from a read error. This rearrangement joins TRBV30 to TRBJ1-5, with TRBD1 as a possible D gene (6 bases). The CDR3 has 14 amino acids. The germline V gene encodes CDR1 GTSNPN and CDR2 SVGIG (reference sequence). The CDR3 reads CAGRRGRGGQPQHF. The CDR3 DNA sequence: TGTGCCGGGAGGCGGGGGAGGGGGGGTCAGCCCCAGCATTTT.

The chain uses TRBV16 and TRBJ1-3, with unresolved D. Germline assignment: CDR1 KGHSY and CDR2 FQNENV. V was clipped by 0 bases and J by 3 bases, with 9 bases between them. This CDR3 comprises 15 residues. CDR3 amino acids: CASSQSGAVGNTIYF. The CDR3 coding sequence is TGTGCCAGCAGCCAATCCGGTGCAGTTGGAAACACCATATATTTT.

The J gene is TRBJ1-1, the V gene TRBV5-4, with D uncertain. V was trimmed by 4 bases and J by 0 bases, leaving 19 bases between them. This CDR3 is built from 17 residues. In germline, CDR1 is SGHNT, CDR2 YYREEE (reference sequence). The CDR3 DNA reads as TGTGCCAGCAGCCCGACGTCCTCACGACGGATGAACACTGAAGCTTTCTTT. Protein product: CASSPTSSRRMNTEAFF.

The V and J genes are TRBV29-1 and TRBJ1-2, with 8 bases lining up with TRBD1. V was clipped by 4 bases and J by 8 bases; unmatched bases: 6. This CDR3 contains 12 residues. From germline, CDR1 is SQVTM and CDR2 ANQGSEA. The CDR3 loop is CSVAWTGRGYTF. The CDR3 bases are TGCAGCGTTGCCTGGACAGGGCGCGGCTACACCTTC. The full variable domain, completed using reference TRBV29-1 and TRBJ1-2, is SAVISQKPSRDICQRGTSLTIQCQVDSQVTMMFWYRQQPGQSLTLIATANQGSEATYESGFVIDKFPISRPNLTFSTLTVSNMSPEDSSIYLCSVAWTGRGYTFGSGTRLTVV.

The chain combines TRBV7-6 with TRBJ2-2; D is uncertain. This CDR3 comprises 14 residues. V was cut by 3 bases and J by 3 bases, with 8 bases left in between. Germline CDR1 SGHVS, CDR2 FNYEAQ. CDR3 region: CASSLGADTGELFF. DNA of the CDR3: TGTGCCAGCAGCTTGGGTGCGGACACCGGGGAGCTGTTTTTT.

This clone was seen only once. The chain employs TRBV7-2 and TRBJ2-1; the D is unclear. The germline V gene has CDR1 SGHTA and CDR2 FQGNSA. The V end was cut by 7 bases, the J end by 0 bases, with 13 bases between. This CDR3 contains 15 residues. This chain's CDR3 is CASTLGGVSYNEQFF. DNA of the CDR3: TGTGCCAGCACTCTCGGTGGGGTCTCCTACAATGAGCAGTTCTTC.

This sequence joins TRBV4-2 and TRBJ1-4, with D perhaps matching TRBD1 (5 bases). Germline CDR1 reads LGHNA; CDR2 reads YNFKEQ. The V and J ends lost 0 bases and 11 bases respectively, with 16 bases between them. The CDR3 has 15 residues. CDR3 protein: CASSQERMKRDKLFF. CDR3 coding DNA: TGTGCCAGCAGCCAAGAACGGATGAAGAGGGACAAACTGTTTTTT.

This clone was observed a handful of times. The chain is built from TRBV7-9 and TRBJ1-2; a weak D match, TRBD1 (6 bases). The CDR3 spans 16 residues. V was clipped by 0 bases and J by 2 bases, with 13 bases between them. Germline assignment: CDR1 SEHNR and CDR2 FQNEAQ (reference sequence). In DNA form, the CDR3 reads TGTGCCAGCAGCTTAGCGCTTCGGGGGGCCAACTATGGCTACACCTTC. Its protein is CASSLALRGANYGYTF.

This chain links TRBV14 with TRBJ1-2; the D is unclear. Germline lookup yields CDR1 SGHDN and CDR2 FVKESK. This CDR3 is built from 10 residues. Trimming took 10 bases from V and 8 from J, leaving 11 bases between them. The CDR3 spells CANHLPGYTF. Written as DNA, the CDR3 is TGTGCCAACCACTTACCAGGCTACACCTTC.

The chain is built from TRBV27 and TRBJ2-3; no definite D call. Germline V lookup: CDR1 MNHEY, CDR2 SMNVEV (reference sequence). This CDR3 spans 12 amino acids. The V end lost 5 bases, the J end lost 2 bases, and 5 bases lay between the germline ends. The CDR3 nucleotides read TGTGCCAGCAGTACGACCACAGATACGCAGTATTTT. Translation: CASSTTTDTQYF.

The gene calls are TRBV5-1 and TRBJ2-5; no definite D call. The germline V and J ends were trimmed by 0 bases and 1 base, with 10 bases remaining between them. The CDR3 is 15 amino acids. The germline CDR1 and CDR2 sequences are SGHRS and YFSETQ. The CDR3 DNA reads TGCGCCAGCAGCTTGGAAGCAAACCGCCAAGAGACCCAGTACTTC. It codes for CASSLEANRQETQYF.

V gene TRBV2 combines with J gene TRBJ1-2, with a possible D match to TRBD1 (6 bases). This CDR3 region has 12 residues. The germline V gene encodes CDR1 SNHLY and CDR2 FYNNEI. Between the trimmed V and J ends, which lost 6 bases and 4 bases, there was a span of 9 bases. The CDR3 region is CASSRGSYGYTF. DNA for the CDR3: TGTGCCAGCAGCAGGGGTTCCTATGGCTACACCTTC.

CDR3 in DNA: TGTGCCTGGAGTGTGGGGACAGATACGCAGTATTTT. The encoded protein is CAWSVGTDTQYF. The V call is TRBV30, the J call TRBJ2-3; D remains unclear. The CDR3 is made up of 12 amino acids. The germline CDR1 and CDR2 sequences are GTSNPN and SVGIG (reference sequence). V was shortened by 0 bases and J by 3 bases, with 4 bases between the two germline ends.

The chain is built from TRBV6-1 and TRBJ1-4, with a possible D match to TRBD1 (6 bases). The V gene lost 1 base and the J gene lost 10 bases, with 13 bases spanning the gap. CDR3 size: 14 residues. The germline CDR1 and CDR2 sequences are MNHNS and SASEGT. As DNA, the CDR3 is TGTGCCAGCAGTGAAGGGAGCAGGGGAGTAAAACTGTTTTTT. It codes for CASSEGSRGVKLFF.

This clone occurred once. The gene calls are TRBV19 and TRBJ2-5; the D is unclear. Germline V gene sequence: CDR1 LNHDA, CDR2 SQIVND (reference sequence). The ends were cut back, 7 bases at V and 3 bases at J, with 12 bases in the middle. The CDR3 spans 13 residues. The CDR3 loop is CASNGGLKETQYF. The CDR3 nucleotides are TGTGCCAGTAATGGTGGCCTGAAAGAGACCCAGTACTTC.

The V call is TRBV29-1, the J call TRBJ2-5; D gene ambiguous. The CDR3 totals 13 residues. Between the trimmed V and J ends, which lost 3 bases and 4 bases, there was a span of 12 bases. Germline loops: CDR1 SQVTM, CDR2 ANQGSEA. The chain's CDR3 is CSVEQAGLETQYF. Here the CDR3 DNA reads TGCAGCGTTGAGCAGGCTGGATTAGAGACCCAGTACTTC.

The CDR3 nucleotides read TGTGCCAGCAGCGAGAAATGGACAGGGCCTGGAGAGACCCAGTACTTC. Translating it yields CASSEKWTGPGETQYF. V usage is TRBV5-4 and J usage is TRBJ2-5; 8 nucleotides align to TRBD1. The CDR3 length is 16 residues. J was trimmed by 4 bases and V by 4 bases; bases with no gene match: 12. Germline CDR1 SGHNT, CDR2 YYREEE (reference sequence).

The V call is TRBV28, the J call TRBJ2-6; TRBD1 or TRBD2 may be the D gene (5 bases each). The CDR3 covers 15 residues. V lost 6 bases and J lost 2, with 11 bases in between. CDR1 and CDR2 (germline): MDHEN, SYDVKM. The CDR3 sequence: CASRPVGAGANVLTF. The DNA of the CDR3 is TGTGCCAGCAGGCCCGTGGGGGCTGGGGCCAACGTCCTGACTTTC.

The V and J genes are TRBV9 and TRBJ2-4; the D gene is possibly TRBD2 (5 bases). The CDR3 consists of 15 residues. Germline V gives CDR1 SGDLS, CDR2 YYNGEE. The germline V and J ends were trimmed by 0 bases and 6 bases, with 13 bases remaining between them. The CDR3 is CASSVGERRRNIQYF. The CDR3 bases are TGTGCCAGCAGCGTAGGGGAGCGACGGCGAAACATTCAGTACTTC.

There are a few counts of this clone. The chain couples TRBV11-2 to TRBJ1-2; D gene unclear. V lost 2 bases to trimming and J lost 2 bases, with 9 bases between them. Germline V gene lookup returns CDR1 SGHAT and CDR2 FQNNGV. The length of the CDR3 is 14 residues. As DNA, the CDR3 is TGTGCCAGCAGCTTATCCCAGCTCAACTATGGCTACACCTTC. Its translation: CASSLSQLNYGYTF.

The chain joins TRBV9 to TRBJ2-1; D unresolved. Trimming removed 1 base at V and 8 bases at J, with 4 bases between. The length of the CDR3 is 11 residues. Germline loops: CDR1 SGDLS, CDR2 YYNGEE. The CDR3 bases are TGTGCCAGCAGCGTATCCTATGAGCAGTTCTTC. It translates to CASSVSYEQFF.

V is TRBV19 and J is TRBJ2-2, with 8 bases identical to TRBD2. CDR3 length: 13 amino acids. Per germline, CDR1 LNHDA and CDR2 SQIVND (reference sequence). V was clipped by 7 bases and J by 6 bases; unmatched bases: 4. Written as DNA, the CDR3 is TGTGCCAGTATTCGGGAGGGGCCCGGGGAGCTGTTTTTT. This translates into CASIREGPGELFF. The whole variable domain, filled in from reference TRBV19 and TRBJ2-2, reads DGGITQSPKYLFRKEGQNVTLSCEQNLNHDAMYWYRQDPGQGLRLIYYSQIVNDFQKGDIAEGYSVSREKKESFPLTVTSAQKNPTAFYLCASIREGPGELFFGEGSRLTVL.